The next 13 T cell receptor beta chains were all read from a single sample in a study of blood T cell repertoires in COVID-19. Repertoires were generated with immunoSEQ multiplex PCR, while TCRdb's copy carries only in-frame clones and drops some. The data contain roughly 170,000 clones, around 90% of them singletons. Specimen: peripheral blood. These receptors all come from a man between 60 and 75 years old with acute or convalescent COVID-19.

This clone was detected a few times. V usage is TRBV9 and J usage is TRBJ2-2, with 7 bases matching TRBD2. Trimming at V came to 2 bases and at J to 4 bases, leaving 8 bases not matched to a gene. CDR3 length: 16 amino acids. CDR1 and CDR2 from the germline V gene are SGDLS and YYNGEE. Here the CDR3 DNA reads TGTGCCAGCAGCGTGAACACCGGGACTACCACCGGGGAGCTGTTTTTT. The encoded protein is CASSVNTGTTTGELFF.

For the CDR3, the DNA is TGTGCCAGCAGTCGTGCTAGCGGTCCCTACAATGAGCAGTTCTTC. Amino acid sequence: CASSRASGPYNEQFF. This chain connects TRBV7-2 to TRBJ2-1; 7 bases are a match to TRBD2. Germline V lookup: CDR1 SGHTA, CDR2 FQGNSA. With V trimmed by 6 bases and J by 2 bases, 7 bases remained unmatched. The CDR3 is made up of 15 amino acids.

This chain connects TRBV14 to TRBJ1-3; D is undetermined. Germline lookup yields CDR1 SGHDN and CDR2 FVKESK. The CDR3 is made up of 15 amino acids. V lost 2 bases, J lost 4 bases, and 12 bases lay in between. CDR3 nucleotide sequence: TGTGCCAGCAGCCAACTCGGGTTCGTAGGAAACACCATATATTTT. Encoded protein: CASSQLGFVGNTIYF. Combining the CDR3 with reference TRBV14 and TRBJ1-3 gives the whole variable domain EAGVTQFPSHSVIEKGQTVTLRCDPISGHDNLYWYRRVMGKEIKFLLHFVKESKQDESGMPNNRFLAERTGGTYSTLKVQPAELEDSGVYFCASSQLGFVGNTIYFGEGSWLTVV.

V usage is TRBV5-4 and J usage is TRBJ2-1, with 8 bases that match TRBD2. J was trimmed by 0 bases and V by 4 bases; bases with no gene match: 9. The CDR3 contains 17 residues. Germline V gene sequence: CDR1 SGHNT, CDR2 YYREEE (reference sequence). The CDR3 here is CASSPGGAGVSYNEQFF. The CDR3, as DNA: TGTGCCAGCAGCCCCGGAGGAGCGGGGGTCTCCTACAATGAGCAGTTCTTC.

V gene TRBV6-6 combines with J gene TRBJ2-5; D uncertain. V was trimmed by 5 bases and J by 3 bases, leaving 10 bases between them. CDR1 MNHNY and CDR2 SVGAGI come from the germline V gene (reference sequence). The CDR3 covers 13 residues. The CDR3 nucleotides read TGTGCCAGCAGTAGCCCGGCGGAAGAGACCCAGTACTTC. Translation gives CASSSPAEETQYF.

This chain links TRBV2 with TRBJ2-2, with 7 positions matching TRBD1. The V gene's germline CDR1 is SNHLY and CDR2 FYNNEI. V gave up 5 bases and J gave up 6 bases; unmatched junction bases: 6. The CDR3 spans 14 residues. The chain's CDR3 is CASSWDRDAGELFF. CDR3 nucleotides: TGTGCCAGCAGTTGGGACAGAGATGCCGGGGAGCTGTTTTTT.

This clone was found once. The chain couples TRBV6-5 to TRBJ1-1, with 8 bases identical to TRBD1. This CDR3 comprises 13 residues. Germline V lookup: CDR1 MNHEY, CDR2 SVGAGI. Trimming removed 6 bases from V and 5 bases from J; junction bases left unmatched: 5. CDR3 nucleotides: TGTGCCAGCAGGCGACAGGGGATAACTGAAGCTTTCTTT. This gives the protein CASRRQGITEAFF.

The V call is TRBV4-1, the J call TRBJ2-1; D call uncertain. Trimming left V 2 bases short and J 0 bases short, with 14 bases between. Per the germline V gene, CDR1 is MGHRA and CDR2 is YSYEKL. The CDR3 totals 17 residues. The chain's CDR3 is CASSQLPGESSYNEQFF. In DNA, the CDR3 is TGCGCCAGCAGCCAACTCCCAGGTGAGAGCTCCTACAATGAGCAGTTCTTC.

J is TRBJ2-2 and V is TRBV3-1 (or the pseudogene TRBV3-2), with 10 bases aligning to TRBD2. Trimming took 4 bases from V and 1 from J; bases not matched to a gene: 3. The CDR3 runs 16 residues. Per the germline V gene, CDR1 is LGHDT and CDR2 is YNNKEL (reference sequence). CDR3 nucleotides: TGTGCCAGCAGCCGACGGACTAGCGGGAACACCGGGGAGCTGTTTTTT. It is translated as CASSRRTSGNTGELFF.

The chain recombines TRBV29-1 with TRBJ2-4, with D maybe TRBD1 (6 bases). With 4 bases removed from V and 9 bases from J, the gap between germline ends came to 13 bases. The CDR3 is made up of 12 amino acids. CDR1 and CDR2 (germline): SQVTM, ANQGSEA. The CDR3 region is CSVGVQGSIQYF. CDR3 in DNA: TGCAGCGTTGGGGTGCAGGGGAGCATTCAGTACTTC.

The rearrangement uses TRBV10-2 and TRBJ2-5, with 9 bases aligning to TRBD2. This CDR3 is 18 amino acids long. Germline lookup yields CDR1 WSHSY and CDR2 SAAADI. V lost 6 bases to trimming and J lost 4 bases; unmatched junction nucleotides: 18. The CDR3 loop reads CASRPLTVLAGAGETQYF. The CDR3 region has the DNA TGCGCCAGCAGACCCCTTACGGTATTAGCGGGAGCGGGAGAGACCCAGTACTTC.

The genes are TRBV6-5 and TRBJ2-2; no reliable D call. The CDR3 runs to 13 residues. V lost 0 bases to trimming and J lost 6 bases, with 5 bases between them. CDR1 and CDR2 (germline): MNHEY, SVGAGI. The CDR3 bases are TGTGCCAGCAGTTACTCGACATCCGGGGAGCTGTTTTTT. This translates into CASSYSTSGELFF.

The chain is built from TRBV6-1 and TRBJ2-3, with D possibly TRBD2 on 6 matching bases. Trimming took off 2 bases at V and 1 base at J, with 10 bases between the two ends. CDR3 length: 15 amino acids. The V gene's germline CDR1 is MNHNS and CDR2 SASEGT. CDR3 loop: CASSEREWGTDTQYF. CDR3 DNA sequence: TGTGCCAGCAGTGAACGGGAGTGGGGCACAGATACGCAGTATTTT.